Given below is one T cell receptor (beta chain) in context. Its matching antigen is unknown. This sample stems from a study of T cell responses to AZD1222 COVID-19 vaccine. Overall study findings and caveats: Vaccine-related CD4 TCRs covered spike, predominating at 160-218 and 743-854.

CDR3 length: 14 residues. V lost 8 bases and J lost 4; bases outside the gene matches: 7. Germline V gene lookup returns CDR1 ENHRY and CDR2 SYGVKD. Method: immunoSEQ multiplex PCR; TCRdb's copy keeps in-frame clones and lacks some. In the table there are 160,000 or so clones, roughly nine tenths of which are singletons. The sequencing here drew on peripheral blood, taken on day 0 of AZD1222 vaccination. The V gene is TRBV10-3, the J gene TRBJ2-2, with 7 nucleotides matching TRBD2. The receptor comes from an adult in good health. The CDR3 is CAIGRVASTGELFF. The CDR3 DNA follows: TGTGCCATCGGGAGGGTAGCGTCCACCGGGGAGCTGTTTTTT.